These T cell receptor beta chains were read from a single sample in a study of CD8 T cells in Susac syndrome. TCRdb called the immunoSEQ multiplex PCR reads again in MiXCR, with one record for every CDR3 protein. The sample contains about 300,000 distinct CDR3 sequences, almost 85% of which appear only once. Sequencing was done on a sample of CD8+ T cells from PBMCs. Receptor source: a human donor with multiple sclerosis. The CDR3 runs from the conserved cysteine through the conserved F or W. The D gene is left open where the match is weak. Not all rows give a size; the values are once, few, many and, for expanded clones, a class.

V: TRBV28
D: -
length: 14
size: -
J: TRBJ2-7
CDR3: CASRQGIRPYEQYF
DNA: TGTGCCAGCAGGCAGGGCATCCGACCCTACGAGCAGTACTTC

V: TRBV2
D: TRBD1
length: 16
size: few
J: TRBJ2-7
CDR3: CASSEAGQGALYEQYF
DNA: TGTGCCAGCAGTGAAGCAGGCCAGGGGGCTCTCTACGAGCAGTACTTC

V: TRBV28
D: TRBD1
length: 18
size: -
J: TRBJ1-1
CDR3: CASRDPLRTGAMNTEAFF
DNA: TGTGCCAGCCGCGATCCCTTAAGGACAGGGGCTATGAACACTGAAGCTTTCTTT

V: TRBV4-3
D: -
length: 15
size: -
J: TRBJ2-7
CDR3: CASSLILAQTYEQYF
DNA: TGCGCCAGCAGCCTTATCCTAGCGCAGACCTACGAGCAGTACTTC

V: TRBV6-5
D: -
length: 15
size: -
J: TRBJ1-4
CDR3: CASSTWRGSNEKLFF
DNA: TGTGCCAGCAGCACGTGGCGGGGGAGTAATGAAAAACTGTTTTTT

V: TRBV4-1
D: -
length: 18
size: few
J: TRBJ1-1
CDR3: CASSQVASGGTMNTEAFF
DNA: TGCGCCAGCAGCCAAGTAGCGAGCGGCGGAACAATGAACACTGAAGCTTTCTTT

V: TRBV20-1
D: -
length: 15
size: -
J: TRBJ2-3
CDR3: CSAYPDSVITDTQYF
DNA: TGCAGTGCCTATCCGGACAGTGTGATAACAGATACGCAGTATTTT

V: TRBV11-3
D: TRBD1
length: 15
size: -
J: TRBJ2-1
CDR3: CASSSGTGYGDEQFF
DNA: TGTGCCAGCAGCTCCGGGACAGGGTACGGGGATGAGCAGTTCTTC

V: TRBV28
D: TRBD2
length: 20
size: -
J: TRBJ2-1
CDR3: CASSLSLRLAASSSYNEQFF
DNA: TGTGCCAGCAGTTTATCTTTAAGACTAGCGGCCTCGAGCTCCTACAATGAGCAGTTCTTC

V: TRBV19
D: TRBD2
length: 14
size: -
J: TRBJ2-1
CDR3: CASTSGRVYNEQFF
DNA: TGTGCCAGTACAAGCGGGAGAGTTTACAATGAGCAGTTCTTC

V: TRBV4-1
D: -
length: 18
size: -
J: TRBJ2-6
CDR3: CASTSGAEPISGANVLTF
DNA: TGCGCCAGCACCTCTGGGGCAGAACCCATCTCTGGGGCCAACGTCCTGACTTTC

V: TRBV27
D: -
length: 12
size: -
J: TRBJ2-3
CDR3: CASSSRQDTQYF
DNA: TGTGCCAGCAGTTCGCGACAGGATACGCAGTATTTT

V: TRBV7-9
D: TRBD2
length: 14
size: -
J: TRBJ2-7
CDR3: CASSRRDYSYEQYF
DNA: TGTGCCAGCAGCCGCCGGGACTACTCCTACGAGCAGTACTTC

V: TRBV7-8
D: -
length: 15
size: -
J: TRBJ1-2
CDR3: CASSFLFGINWGYTF
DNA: TGTGCCAGCAGCTTCCTTTTTGGCATCAATTGGGGCTACACCTTC

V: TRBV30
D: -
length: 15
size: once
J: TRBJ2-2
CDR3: CAWSKTASNTGELFF
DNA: TGTGCCTGGAGTAAGACAGCCTCGAACACCGGGGAGCTGTTTTTT

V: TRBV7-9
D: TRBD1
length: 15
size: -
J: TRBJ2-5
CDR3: CASSFVDRGVETQYF
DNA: TGTGCCAGCAGCTTTGTGGACAGGGGCGTAGAGACCCAGTACTTC

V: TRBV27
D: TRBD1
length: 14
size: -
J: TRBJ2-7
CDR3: CASSSTGPPGEQYF
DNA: TGTGCCAGCAGTTCGACAGGGCCCCCTGGCGAGCAGTACTTC

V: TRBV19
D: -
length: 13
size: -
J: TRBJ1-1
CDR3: CASTPDAGTEAFF
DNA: TGTGCCAGTACCCCGGACGCGGGCACTGAAGCTTTCTTT